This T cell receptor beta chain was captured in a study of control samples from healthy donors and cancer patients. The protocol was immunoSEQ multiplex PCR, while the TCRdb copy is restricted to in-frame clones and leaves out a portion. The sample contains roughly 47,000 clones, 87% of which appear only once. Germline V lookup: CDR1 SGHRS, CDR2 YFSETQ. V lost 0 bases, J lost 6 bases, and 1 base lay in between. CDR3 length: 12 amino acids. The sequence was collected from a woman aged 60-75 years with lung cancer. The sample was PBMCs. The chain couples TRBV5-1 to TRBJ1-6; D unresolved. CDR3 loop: CASSLVNSPLHF. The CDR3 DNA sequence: TGCGCCAGCAGCTTGGTTAATTCACCCCTCCACTTT.